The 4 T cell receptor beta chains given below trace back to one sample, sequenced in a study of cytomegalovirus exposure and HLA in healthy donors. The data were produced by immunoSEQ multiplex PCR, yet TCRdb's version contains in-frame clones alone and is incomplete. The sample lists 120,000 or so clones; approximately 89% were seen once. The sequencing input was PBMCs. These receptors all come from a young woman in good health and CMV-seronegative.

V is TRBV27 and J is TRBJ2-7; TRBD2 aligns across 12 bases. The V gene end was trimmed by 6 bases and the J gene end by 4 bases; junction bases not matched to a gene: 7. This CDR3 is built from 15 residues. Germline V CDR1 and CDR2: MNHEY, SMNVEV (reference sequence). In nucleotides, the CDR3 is TGTGCCAGCAGACCAAGACTAGCGGGAGCATACGAGCAGTACTTC. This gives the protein CASRPRLAGAYEQYF.

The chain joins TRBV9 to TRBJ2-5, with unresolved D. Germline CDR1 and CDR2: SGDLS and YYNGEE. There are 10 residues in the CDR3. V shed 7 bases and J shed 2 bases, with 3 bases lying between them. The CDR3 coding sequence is TGTGCCAGCCCTCAAGAGACCCAGTACTTC. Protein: CASPQETQYF.

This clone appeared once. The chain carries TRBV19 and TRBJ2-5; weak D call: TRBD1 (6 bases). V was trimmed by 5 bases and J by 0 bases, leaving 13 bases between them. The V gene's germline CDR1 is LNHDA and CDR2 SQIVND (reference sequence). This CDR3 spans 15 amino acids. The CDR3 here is CASSPLGQYQETQYF. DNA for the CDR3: TGTGCCAGTAGTCCCCTCGGACAGTACCAAGAGACCCAGTACTTC.

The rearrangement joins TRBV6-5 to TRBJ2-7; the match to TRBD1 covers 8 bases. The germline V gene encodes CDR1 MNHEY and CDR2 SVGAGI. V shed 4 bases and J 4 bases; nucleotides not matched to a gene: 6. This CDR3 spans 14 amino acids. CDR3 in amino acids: CASSSGTGPYEQYF. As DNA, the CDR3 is TGTGCCAGCAGTTCCGGGACAGGTCCTTACGAGCAGTACTTC.